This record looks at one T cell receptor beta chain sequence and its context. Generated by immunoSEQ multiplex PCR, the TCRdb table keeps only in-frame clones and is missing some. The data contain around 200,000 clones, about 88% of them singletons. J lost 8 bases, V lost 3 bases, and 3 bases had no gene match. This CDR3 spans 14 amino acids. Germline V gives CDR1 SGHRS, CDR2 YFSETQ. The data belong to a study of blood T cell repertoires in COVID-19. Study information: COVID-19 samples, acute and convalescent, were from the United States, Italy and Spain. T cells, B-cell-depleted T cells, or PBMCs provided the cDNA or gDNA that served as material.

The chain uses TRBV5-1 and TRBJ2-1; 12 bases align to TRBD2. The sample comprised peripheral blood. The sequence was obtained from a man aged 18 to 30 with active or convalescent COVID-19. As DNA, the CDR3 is TGCGCCAGCAGCTGGACTAGCGGGATCGATGAGCAGTTCTTC. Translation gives CASSWTSGIDEQFF.